The next 7 T cell receptor beta chains were all read from a single sample in a study of vaccination and CD4 T cells after COVID-19. As to treatment: roughly ten-day PBMC culture with coronavirus spike peptide pools or control peptides (ViraFEST assay). These receptors have no known antigen. With the Oncomine TCR Beta short-read assay, DNA from cultured CD4+ T cells was sequenced. TCRdb re-called the PCR reads through MiXCR, storing one row per CDR3 protein. In the table there are fewer than 12,000 distinct CDR3 sequences, over 35% of which are singletons. The sequencing input was CD4+ T cells from blood, cultured in vitro. These receptors came from a human donor who had recovered from COVID-19.

This clonotype occurred a few times. The V gene is TRBV7-9, the J gene TRBJ1-1; TRBD1 matches at 11 bases. V dropped 3 bases and J dropped 4; count of bases not matched to a gene: 4. CDR1 is SEHNR, CDR2 FQNEAQ, per germline (reference sequence). This CDR3 is 15 amino acids long. This chain's CDR3 is CASSFRGTGGTEAFF. The DNA of the CDR3 is TGTGCCAGCAGCTTCCGCGGGACAGGGGGCACTGAAGCTTTCTTT.

The V gene is TRBV7-2, the J gene TRBJ2-5, with 14 positions matching TRBD2. V was pared by 5 bases and J by 5 bases, with 16 bases of the junction left unmatched. The CDR3 sequence is 19 residues long. CDR1 is SGHTA and CDR2 is FQGNSA in the germline V gene. CDR3 sequence: CASSPTEGTSGGTWETQYF. The CDR3 DNA sequence: TGTGCCAGCAGCCCGACCGAGGGGACTAGCGGGGGTACTTGGGAGACCCAGTACTTC.

This clonotype was observed a few times. The gene calls are TRBV20-1 and TRBJ1-4; D gene unclear. The CDR3 spans 16 residues. The V end lost 3 bases, the J end lost 0 bases, and 14 bases lay between the germline ends. Germline CDR1 DFQATT, CDR2 SNEGSKA (reference sequence). Written as DNA, the CDR3 is TGCAGTGCTAGGGGCGCGGACCACACAACTAATGAAAAACTGTTTTTT. It yields the protein CSARGADHTTNEKLFF.

The chain couples TRBV11-2 to TRBJ2-7; 7 bases match TRBD1. With 5 bases clipped from V and 0 bases from J, the junction kept 7 bases outside the gene matches. Germline CDR1 is SGHAT and CDR2 is FQNNGV. This CDR3 has 15 residues. Written as DNA, the CDR3 is TGTGCCAGCAGCACCATCCGGGACAGCTCCTACGAGCAGTACTTC. Amino acid sequence: CASSTIRDSSYEQYF.

This clonotype showed up just a few times. The chain is built from TRBV27 and TRBJ2-5; TRBD2 matches at 14 bases. Germline loops: CDR1 MNHEY, CDR2 SMNVEV (reference sequence). V trimming: 6 bases; J trimming: 5 bases; junction bases outside the gene matches: 8. CDR3 length: 16 amino acids. CDR3 DNA sequence: TGTGCCAGCAGACCCGGGACTAGCGGGGGATGGGAGACCCAGTACTTC. Translating it yields CASRPGTSGGWETQYF.

This clonotype was recorded a few times. This chain links TRBV11-2 with TRBJ1-2; TRBD1 matches 7 bases. The V gene end was trimmed by 5 bases and the J gene end by 2 bases; junction bases not matched to a gene: 5. The CDR3 is 14 residues long. From germline, CDR1 is SGHAT and CDR2 FQNNGV. CDR3 sequence reads: CASSLGTENYGYTF. Written as DNA, the CDR3 is TGTGCCAGCAGCCTCGGGACAGAGAACTATGGCTACACCTTC.

This clonotype was picked up a small number of times. The chain joins TRBV11-3 to TRBJ1-6; the match to TRBD1 covers 7 bases. The CDR3 is made up of 16 amino acids. From germline, CDR1 is SGHNT and CDR2 YENEEA. J lost 0 bases, V lost 4 bases, and 3 bases had no gene match. CDR3 amino acids: CASSWTGPSYNSPLHF. The CDR3 DNA follows: TGTGCCAGCAGCTGGACAGGACCCTCCTATAATTCACCCCTCCACTTT.